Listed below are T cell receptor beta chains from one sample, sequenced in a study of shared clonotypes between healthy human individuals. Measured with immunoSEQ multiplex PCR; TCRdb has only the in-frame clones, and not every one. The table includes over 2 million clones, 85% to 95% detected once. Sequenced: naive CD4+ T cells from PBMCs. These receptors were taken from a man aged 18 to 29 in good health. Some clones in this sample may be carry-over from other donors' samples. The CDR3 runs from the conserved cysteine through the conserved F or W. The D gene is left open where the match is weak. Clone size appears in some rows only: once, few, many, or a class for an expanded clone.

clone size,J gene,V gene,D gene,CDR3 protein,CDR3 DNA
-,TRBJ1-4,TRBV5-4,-,CASSLAGTANEKLFF,TGTGCCAGCAGCTTGGCTGGGACGGCCAATGAAAAACTGTTTTTT
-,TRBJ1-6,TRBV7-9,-,CASSLEPGVPLHF,TGTGCCAGCAGCTTAGAACCGGGGGTACCCCTCCACTTT
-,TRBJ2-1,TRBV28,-,CASGNGRNNEQFF,TGTGCCAGCGGGAATGGACGGAACAATGAGCAGTTCTTC
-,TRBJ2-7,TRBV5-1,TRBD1,CASSPRDRASYEQYF,TGCGCCAGCAGCCCCCGGGACAGGGCCTCCTACGAGCAGTACTTC
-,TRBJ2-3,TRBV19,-,CASSIAGGVYTDTQYF,TGTGCCAGTAGTATCGCAGGAGGGGTTTACACAGATACGCAGTATTTT
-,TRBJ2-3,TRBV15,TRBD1,CATSKRQGSTDTQYF,TGTGCCACCAGCAAGAGACAGGGAAGCACAGATACGCAGTATTTT
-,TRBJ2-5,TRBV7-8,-,CASSDRTGGGETQYF,TGTGCCAGCAGCGACCGGACGGGGGGCGGGGAGACCCAGTACTTC
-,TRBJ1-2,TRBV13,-,CASSLVRFGDPTYGYTF,TGTGCCAGCAGCTTAGTGAGATTCGGAGATCCTACCTATGGCTACACCTTC
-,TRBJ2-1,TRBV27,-,CASSLPGDSYNEQFF,TGTGCCAGCAGTTTACCAGGGGATTCTTACAATGAGCAGTTCTTC
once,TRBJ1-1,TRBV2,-,CASSWGNTEAFF,TGTGCCAGCAGCTGGGGTAACACTGAAGCTTTCTTT
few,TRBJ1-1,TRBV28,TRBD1,CASRRQGATEAFF,TGTGCCAGCAGGAGACAGGGGGCTACTGAAGCTTTCTTT
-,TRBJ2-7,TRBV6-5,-,CASTRGAGSPYEQYF,TGTGCCAGCACACGAGGGGCGGGAAGTCCCTACGAGCAGTACTTC
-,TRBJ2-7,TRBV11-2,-,CASSPLGNEQYF,TGTGCCAGCAGCCCCTTGGGGAACGAGCAGTACTTC
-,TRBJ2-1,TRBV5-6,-,CASSRYGPGDEQFF,TGTGCCAGCAGCCGCTACGGACCCGGGGATGAGCAGTTCTTC
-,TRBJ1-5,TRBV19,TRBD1,CASRDRGRVQPQHF,TGTGCCAGTCGGGACAGGGGGCGAGTCCAGCCCCAGCATTTT
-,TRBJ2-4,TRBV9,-,CASSGVPKNIQYF,TGTGCCAGCAGCGGGGTACCCAAAAACATTCAGTACTTC
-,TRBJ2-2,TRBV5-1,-,CASSLFPGEVDTGELFF,TGCGCCAGCAGTTTATTTCCGGGGGAGGTTGACACCGGGGAGCTGTTTTTT
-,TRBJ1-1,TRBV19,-,CASSIDPGLYTEAFF,TGTGCCAGTAGTATAGACCCGGGCCTGTACACTGAAGCTTTCTTT
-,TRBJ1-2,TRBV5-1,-,CASRAVYGYTF,TGCGCCAGCAGAGCGGTCTATGGCTACACCTTC
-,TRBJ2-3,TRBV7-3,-,CASSLNGQEPQYF,TGTGCCAGCAGCTTAAATGGGCAGGAACCGCAGTATTTT
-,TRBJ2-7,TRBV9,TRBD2,CASSVGSRGGRRTGDEQYF,TGTGCCAGCAGCGTAGGGAGTCGGGGCGGGAGGCGAACGGGGGACGAGCAGTACTTC
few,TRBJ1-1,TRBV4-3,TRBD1,CASSQETGAEAFF,TGCGCCAGCAGCCAAGAGACAGGGGCTGAAGCTTTCTTT
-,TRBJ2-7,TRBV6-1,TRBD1,CASTRGTGGSYEQYF,TGTGCCAGCACGAGGGGGACAGGGGGCTCCTACGAGCAGTACTTC
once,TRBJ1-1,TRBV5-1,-,CASSVGPAGAYTEAFF,TGCGCCAGCAGCGTGGGGCCCGCTGGAGCGTACACTGAAGCTTTCTTT
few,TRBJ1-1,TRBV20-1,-,CSASSNTEAFF,TGCAGTGCTAGTTCGAACACTGAAGCTTTCTTT
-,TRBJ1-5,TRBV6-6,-,CASSYSRGRVGQPQHF,TGTGCCAGCAGTTACTCGAGGGGTAGGGTCGGGCAGCCCCAGCATTTT
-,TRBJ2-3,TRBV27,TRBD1,CASSLGARGGGTGMTDTQYF,TGTGCCAGCAGTTTAGGGGCCCGCGGAGGGGGGACAGGGATGACAGATACGCAGTATTTT
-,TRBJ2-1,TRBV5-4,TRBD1,CASSPRDRGLSYNEQFF,TGTGCCAGCAGCCCCCGGGACAGGGGGCTATCCTACAATGAGCAGTTCTTC
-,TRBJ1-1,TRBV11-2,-,CASSLDYGQKAFF,TGTGCCAGCAGCTTAGATTACGGGCAAAAAGCTTTCTTT
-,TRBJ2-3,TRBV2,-,CASSVVQDTQYF,TGTGCCAGCAGTGTTGTGCAGGATACGCAGTATTTT
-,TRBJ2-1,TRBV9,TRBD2,CASSAPSGQFSYNEQFF,TGTGCCAGCAGCGCCCCTAGCGGCCAGTTCTCCTACAATGAGCAGTTCTTC
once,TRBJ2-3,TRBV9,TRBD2,CASSPLSGGGPQYF,TGTGCCAGCAGCCCATTATCGGGGGGTGGACCGCAGTATTTT
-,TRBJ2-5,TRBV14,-,CASSQVEFGTPDRETQYF,TGTGCCAGCAGCCAAGTGGAGTTCGGGACTCCGGATCGGGAGACCCAGTACTTC
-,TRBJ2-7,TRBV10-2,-,CASSESPSNEEQYF,TGCGCCAGCAGTGAGAGTCCCAGTAACGAGGAGCAGTACTTC
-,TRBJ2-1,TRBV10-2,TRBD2,CASTFSRLAGAFEQFF,TGCGCCAGCACCTTTTCGAGACTAGCGGGAGCGTTTGAGCAGTTCTTC
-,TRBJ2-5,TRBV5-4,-,CASSLETGVGETQYF,TGTGCCAGCAGCTTGGAGACGGGAGTTGGAGAGACCCAGTACTTC
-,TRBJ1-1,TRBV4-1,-,CASSQVGVSTEAFF,TGCGCCAGCAGCCAAGTCGGGGTAAGCACTGAAGCTTTCTTT
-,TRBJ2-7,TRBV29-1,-,CSVGRTASYEQYF,TGCAGCGTTGGCCGGACGGCTTCCTACGAGCAGTACTTC
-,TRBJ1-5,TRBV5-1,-,CASSPGGGMGNQPQHF,TGCGCCAGCAGCCCCGGAGGTGGGATGGGCAATCAGCCCCAGCATTTT
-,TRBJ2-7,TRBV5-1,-,CASSLRTRGHEQYF,TGCGCCAGCAGCTTGAGGACACGGGGCCACGAGCAGTACTTC
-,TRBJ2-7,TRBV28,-,CASSLWGRNSYEQYF,TGTGCCAGCAGTTTGTGGGGGAGGAATTCCTACGAGCAGTACTTC
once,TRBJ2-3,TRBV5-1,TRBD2,CASSLRLADRSTDTQYF,TGCGCCAGCAGCCTCAGACTAGCGGATCGTAGCACAGATACGCAGTATTTT
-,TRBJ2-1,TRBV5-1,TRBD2,CASSVTGGSHNEQFF,TGCGCCAGCAGCGTGACGGGGGGGAGTCACAATGAGCAGTTCTTC
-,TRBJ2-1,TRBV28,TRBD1,CASSEGQGYEQFF,TGTGCCAGCAGCGAGGGACAGGGATATGAGCAGTTCTTC
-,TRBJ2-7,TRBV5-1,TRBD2,CASSPGLAGVREQYF,TGCGCCAGCAGCCCTGGACTAGCGGGAGTTCGCGAGCAGTACTTC
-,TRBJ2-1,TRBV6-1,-,CASSGNSRPTNNEQFF,TGTGCCAGCAGTGGCAATAGCCGCCCTACCAACAATGAGCAGTTCTTC
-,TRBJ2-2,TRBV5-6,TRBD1,CASSLGTGLTGELFF,TGTGCCAGCAGCTTGGGGACAGGGCTCACCGGGGAGCTGTTTTTT
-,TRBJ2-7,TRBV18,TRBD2,CASSPSGGYEQYF,TGTGCCAGCTCACCGTCCGGGGGGTACGAGCAGTACTTC
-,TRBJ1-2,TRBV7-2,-,CASRPSTGNENYGYTF,TGTGCCAGCAGACCAAGTACAGGAAATGAGAACTATGGCTACACCTTC
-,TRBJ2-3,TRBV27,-,CASSLWGRDTQYF,TGTGCCAGCAGTTTATGGGGCAGAGATACGCAGTATTTT